The sequence of this T cell receptor beta chain was determined in a study of T-cell memory formation after mild COVID-19. Study results and limitations: CD4+ clones that contracted lay mainly in CM and EM; CD8+ ones lay in EMRA. Second-wave clones peaking on day 37 lacked confirmed SARS-CoV-2 specificity.

This clonotype was detected ten times or more. Its antigen remains unknown. A 5'RACE reaction primed in the constant segment made cDNA libraries of TCR alpha and TCR beta, and these carried sample barcodes and UMIs. TCRdb processed the 5' RACE reads anew with MiXCR; each CDR3 protein has one entry. In the table there are 400,000 or so distinct CDR3 sequences, under 25% of which are singletons. In germline, CDR1 is SGHAT, CDR2 FQNNGV. The CDR3 loop spans 11 amino acids. Trimming stripped 4 bases from V and 7 bases from J, with 7 bases between. The material sequenced was PBMCs or a T cell subset sorted from them (not recorded which). The source is an adult woman who had mild COVID-19 (a few samples of this study predate the infection). Cell type and time point are not known. The rearrangement links TRBV11-2 to TRBJ2-5, with a possible D match to TRBD2 (5 bases). The CDR3: CASSSSLTQYF. The CDR3 region has the DNA TGTGCCAGCAGCTCTAGCCTGACCCAGTACTTC.